The rows below give T cell receptor beta chains drawn from one sample of a study of blood T cells in healthy people across ages. TCRdb re-analysed the 5' RACE reads in MiXCR, keeping a single row per CDR3 protein. Here the sample spans under 1,100,000 distinct CDR3 sequences, approximately 25% being singletons. The sample was also linked to a second study, of T cells of mothers and their children.

Sequencing used blood. The receptor source for this set is a girl aged 2 to 9 in good health. Each CDR3 is given with its conserved first and last residue. Each record gives: V gene, D gene, clone size, CDR3 protein. The D gene is left open where the match is weak. The size field is filled for only some rows; it gives once, few, many or a size class.

TRBV6-1 TRBD2 NA CASSELFGGGPSYEQYF
TRBV7-6 TRBD2 NA CASSLEILAGSTADTQYF
TRBV12-3/TRBV12-4 TRBD2 NA CAITSRGRGTTYNEQFF
TRBV7-8 TRBD2 NA CASSSTGLAGEEEQFF
TRBV5-1 NA NA CASSRAGTEGEKLFF
TRBV12-3/TRBV12-4 NA NA CASRNRRLNSPLHF
TRBV7-6 NA few CASSRGGNTIYF
TRBV6-2/TRBV6-3 NA few CASSLLPAGSNQPQHF
TRBV4-1 TRBD1 NA CASSPSGQGGEQFF
TRBV6-5 NA NA CASSYSWITGEKLFF
TRBV28 NA NA CASTFGGHEQYF